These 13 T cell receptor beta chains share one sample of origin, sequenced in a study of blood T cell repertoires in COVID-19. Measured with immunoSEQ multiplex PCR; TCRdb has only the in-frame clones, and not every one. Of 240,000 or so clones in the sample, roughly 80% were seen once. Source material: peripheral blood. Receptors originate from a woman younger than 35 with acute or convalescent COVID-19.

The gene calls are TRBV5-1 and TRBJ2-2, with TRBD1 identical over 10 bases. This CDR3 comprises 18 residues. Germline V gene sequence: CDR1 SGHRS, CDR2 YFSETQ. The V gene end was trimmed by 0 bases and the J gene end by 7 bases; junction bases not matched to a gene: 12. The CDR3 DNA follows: TGCGCCAGCAGCTTGGTGGGCCTGACAGGGGGCGCCATCGGGGAGCTGTTTTTT. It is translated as CASSLVGLTGGAIGELFF. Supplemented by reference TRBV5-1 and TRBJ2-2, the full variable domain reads KAGVTQTPRYLIKTRGQQVTLSCSPISGHRSVSWYQQTPGQGLQFLFEYFSETQRNKGNFPGRFSGRQFSNSRSEMNVSTLELGDSALYLCASSLVGLTGGAIGELFFGEGSRLTVL.

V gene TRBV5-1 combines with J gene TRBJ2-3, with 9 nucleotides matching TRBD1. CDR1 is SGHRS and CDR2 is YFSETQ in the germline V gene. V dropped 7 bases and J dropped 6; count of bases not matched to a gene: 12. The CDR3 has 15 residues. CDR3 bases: TGCGCCAGCCGGGTCCTGGGACAGGGTATTGATACGCAGTATTTT. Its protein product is CASRVLGQGIDTQYF.

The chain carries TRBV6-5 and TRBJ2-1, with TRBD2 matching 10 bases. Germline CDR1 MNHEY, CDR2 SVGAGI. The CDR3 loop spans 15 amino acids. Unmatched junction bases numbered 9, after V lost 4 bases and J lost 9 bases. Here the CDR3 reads CASSSLAGVNIEQFF. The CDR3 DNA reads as TGTGCCAGCAGTTCCCTAGCGGGAGTAAATATTGAGCAGTTCTTC.

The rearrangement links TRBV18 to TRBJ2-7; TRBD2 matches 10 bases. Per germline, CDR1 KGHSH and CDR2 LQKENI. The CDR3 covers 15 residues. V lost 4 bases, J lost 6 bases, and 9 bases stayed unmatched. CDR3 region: CASSLVLAGESEQYF. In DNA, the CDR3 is TGTGCCAGCTCACTCGTTCTAGCGGGAGAAAGCGAGCAGTACTTC.

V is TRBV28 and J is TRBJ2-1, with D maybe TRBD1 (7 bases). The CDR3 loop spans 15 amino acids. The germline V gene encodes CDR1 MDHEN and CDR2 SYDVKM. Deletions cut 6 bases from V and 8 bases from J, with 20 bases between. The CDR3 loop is CASRPTGRRADEQFF. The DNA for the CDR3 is TGTGCCAGCAGACCGACAGGGCGGAGGGCTGATGAGCAGTTCTTC.

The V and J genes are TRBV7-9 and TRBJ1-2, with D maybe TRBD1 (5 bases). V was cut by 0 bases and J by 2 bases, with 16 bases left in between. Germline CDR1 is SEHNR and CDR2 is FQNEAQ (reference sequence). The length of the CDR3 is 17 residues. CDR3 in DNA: TGTGCCAGCAGCTTAGCCTGGGGCAGGGCCGTAAACTATGGCTACACCTTC. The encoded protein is CASSLAWGRAVNYGYTF.

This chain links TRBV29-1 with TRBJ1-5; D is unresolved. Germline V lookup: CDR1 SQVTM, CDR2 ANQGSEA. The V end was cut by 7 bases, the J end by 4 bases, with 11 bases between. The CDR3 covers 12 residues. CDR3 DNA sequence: TGCAGCGCCAGCGTAGCTAATCAGCCCCAGCATTTT. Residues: CSASVANQPQHF.

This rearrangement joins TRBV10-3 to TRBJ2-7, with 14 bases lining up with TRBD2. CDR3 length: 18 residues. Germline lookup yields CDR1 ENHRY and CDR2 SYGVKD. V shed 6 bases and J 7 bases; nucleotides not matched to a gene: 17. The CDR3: CAISGSGTSGSYSGEQYF. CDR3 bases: TGTGCCATCAGCGGATCCGGGACTAGCGGGAGTTATTCGGGAGAGCAGTACTTC.

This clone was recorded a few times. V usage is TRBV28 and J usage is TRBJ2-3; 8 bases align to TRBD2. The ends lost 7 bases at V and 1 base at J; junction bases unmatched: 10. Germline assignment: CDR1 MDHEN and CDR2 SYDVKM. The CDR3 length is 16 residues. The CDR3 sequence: CASMDFGRGGTDTQYF. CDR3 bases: TGTGCCAGCATGGACTTCGGGAGGGGGGGCACAGATACGCAGTATTTT.

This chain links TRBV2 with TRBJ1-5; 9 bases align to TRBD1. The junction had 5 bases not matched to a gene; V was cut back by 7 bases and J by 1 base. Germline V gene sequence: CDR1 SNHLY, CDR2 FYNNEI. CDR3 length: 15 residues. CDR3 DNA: TGTGCCAGCATCCCGACAGGGGGGAGCAATCAGCCCCAGCATTTT. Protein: CASIPTGGSNQPQHF.

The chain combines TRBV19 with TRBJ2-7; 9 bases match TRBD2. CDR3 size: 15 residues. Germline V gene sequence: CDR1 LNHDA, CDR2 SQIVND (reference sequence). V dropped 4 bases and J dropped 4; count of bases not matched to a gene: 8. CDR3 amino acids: CASSRLAGASYEQYF. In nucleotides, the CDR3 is TGTGCCAGTAGTAGATTAGCGGGAGCTAGTTACGAGCAGTACTTC.

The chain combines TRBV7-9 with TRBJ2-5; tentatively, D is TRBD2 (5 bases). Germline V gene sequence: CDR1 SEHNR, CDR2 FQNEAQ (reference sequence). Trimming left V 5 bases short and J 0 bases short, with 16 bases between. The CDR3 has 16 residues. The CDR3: CASSPQLVVYQETQYF. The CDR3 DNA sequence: TGTGCCAGCAGCCCACAACTAGTAGTCTACCAAGAGACCCAGTACTTC. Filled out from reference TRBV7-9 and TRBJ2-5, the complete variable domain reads DTGVSQNPRHKITKRGQNVTFRCDPISEHNRLYWYRQTLGQGPEFLTYFQNEAQLEKSRLLSDRFSAERPKGSFSTLEIQRTEQGDSAMYLCASSPQLVVYQETQYFGPGTRLLVL.

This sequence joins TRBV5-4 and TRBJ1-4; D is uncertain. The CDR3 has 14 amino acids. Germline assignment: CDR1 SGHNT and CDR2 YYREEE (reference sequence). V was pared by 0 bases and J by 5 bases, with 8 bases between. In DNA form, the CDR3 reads TGTGCCAGCAGCTTGGACAGCCTGAATGAAAAACTGTTTTTT. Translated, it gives CASSLDSLNEKLFF.